Each of the 22 T cell receptor beta chains below was sequenced from the same sample in a study of T and B cells in COVID-19 patients. BIOMED2 TRB-A/B primer pools were used in multiplex TRB PCR. TCRdb re-analysed the multiplex PCR reads in MiXCR, keeping a single row per CDR3 protein. Of around 8,000 distinct CDR3 sequences in the sample, 35% to 45% were seen once. Each TRB amplification used roughly 250-550 ng of genomic DNA from blood. Sequencing was performed on blood. The receptor set was obtained from a human donor who had recovered from COVID-19.

The V call is TRBV7-9, the J call TRBJ2-5, with 13 bases that match TRBD2. CDR3 length equals 16 residues. V lost 5 bases, J lost 5 bases, and 8 bases stayed unmatched. In germline, CDR1 is SEHNR, CDR2 FQNEAQ (reference sequence). CDR3 loop: CASSLLAGGPRETQYF. CDR3 bases: TGTGCCAGCAGCCTACTAGCGGGGGGGCCTCGGGAGACCCAGTACTTC. The variable domain in full, completed from reference TRBV7-9 and TRBJ2-5, reads DTGVSQNPRHKITKRGQNVTFRCDPISEHNRLYWYRQTLGQGPEFLTYFQNEAQLEKSRLLSDRFSAERPKGSFSTLEIQRTEQGDSAMYLCASSLLAGGPRETQYFGPGTRLLVL.

V usage is TRBV7-9 and J usage is TRBJ2-3; 9 nucleotides align to TRBD1. This CDR3 has 15 amino acids. V lost 8 bases to trimming and J lost 4 bases; unmatched junction nucleotides: 10. The germline V gene encodes CDR1 SEHNR and CDR2 FQNEAQ (reference sequence). The DNA for the CDR3 is TGTGCCAGCGGAACACAGGGGGCGAGGGCAGATACGCAGTATTTT. Protein sequence: CASGTQGARADTQYF.

The CDR3 protein is CASTPVAGGTDTQYF. CDR3 DNA sequence: TGTGCCAGCACTCCTGTTGCGGGGGGCACAGATACGCAGTATTTT. The V and J genes are TRBV6-5 and TRBJ2-3; 7 positions match TRBD2. Germline loops: CDR1 MNHEY, CDR2 SVGAGI. This CDR3 region has 15 residues. V was pared by 7 bases and J by 1 base, with 8 bases of the junction left unmatched.

V and J are TRBV30 and TRBJ2-5; 8 bases are shared with TRBD1. V gave up 8 bases and J gave up 5 bases; unmatched junction bases: 10. Germline V gene sequence: CDR1 GTSNPN, CDR2 SVGIG (reference sequence). The CDR3 totals 13 residues. CDR3 in amino acids: CAGGQGGRETQYF. The CDR3 bases are TGTGCCGGAGGACAGGGTGGTCGGGAGACCCAGTACTTC.

By frequency in the sample, this clonotype is medium-sized. J is TRBJ2-1 and V is TRBV11-3, with TRBD2 matching 15 bases. V gave up 2 bases and J gave up 10 bases; unmatched junction bases: 9. The CDR3 loop spans 17 amino acids. Germline V gives CDR1 SGHNT, CDR2 YENEEA. The CDR3 region is CASSLTPPGLAGGEQFF. Here the CDR3 DNA reads TGTGCCAGCAGCTTAACACCGCCGGGACTAGCGGGGGGAGAGCAGTTCTTC. Variable domain in full (rest from reference TRBV11-3 and TRBJ2-1): EAGVVQSPRYKIIEKKQPVAFWCNPISGHNTLYWYLQNLGQGPELLIRYENEEAVDDSQLPKDRFSAERLKGVDSTLKIQPAELGDSAVYLCASSLTPPGLAGGEQFFGPGTRLTVL.

The sample holds a few counts of this clonotype. The chain is built from TRBV6-1 and TRBJ2-2; 7 positions agree with TRBD1. Germline assignment: CDR1 MNHNS and CDR2 SASEGT. The CDR3 is 14 amino acids. J lost 6 bases, V lost 7 bases, and 8 bases had no gene match. Written as DNA, the CDR3 is TGTGCCAGCATCACGACAGGGACGGCCGGGGAGCTGTTTTTT. Protein sequence: CASITTGTAGELFF.

The chain carries TRBV5-4 and TRBJ2-7; tentatively, D is TRBD2 (7 bases). The CDR3 length is 14 residues. Per germline, CDR1 SGHNT and CDR2 YYREEE (reference sequence). V gave up 0 bases and J gave up 5 bases, with 12 bases separating them. CDR3 sequence reads: CASSLGEGDDEQYV. CDR3 nucleotide sequence: TGTGCCAGCAGCTTGGGGGAGGGGGATGACGAGCAGTACGTC.

A remark on this clonotype: Its ends do not fully match the called genes, so a read error is possible. This chain connects TRBV5-5 to TRBJ2-3; perhaps TRBD2 as D (5 bases). The CDR3 is 13 residues long. The germline gives CDR1 SGHKS, CDR2 YYEKEE (reference sequence). The CDR3 DNA is TGCGCCAGCAGTCGGGGTAGCACAGATACGCAGTATTTT. It specifies CASSRGSTDTQYF.

J is TRBJ1-1 and V is TRBV10-3; the D is unclear. The germline V gene encodes CDR1 ENHRY and CDR2 SYGVKD. Trimming pared 3 bases from V and 4 bases from J, leaving 9 bases between. This CDR3 spans 13 amino acids. The CDR3 here is CAISDFLGTEAFF. CDR3 coding DNA: TGTGCCATCAGTGATTTTTTGGGCACTGAAGCTTTCTTT.

The J gene is TRBJ2-2, the V gene TRBV6-4, with D hard to call. Per germline, CDR1 MRHNA and CDR2 SNTAGT. CDR3 length equals 13 residues. V was shortened by 8 bases and J by 4 bases, with 11 bases between the two germline ends. CDR3 amino acids: CASLNGFTGELFF. Written as DNA, the CDR3 is TGTGCCAGCCTAAACGGGTTCACCGGGGAGCTGTTTTTT.

The rearrangement links TRBV29-1 to TRBJ1-1; D gene uncertain. This CDR3 has 13 residues. V was trimmed by 6 bases and J by 0 bases, leaving 11 bases between them. In germline, CDR1 is SQVTM, CDR2 ANQGSEA. The CDR3 DNA sequence: TGCAGCGTAAGGGAAGACATGAACACTGAAGCTTTCTTT. This translates into CSVREDMNTEAFF.

This clonotype has a handful of counts. The chain employs TRBV19 and TRBJ1-4, with 8 bases fitting TRBD1. Trimming took 5 bases from V and 5 from J; bases not matched to a gene: 7. Looked up from germline, CDR1 is LNHDA and CDR2 is SQIVND (reference sequence). This CDR3 is built from 15 residues. CDR3 nucleotide sequence: TGTGCCAGTAGTCTTCGACAGGGGAGGAATGAAAAACTGTTTTTT. As protein: CASSLRQGRNEKLFF. The full variable domain, in which reference TRBV19 and TRBJ1-4 provide the parts outside the CDR3, is DGGITQSPKYLFRKEGQNVTLSCEQNLNHDAMYWYRQDPGQGLRLIYYSQIVNDFQKGDIAEGYSVSREKKESFPLTVTSAQKNPTAFYLCASSLRQGRNEKLFFGSGTQLSVL.

The chain links TRBV10-3 to TRBJ2-5, with 9 bases matching TRBD1. The CDR3 runs to 14 residues. Trimming at V came to 2 bases and at J to 5 bases, leaving 3 bases not matched to a gene. Per germline, CDR1 ENHRY and CDR2 SYGVKD. CDR3 DNA: TGTGCCATCAGTGAGGGACAGGGGCTGGAGACCCAGTACTTC. Translation: CAISEGQGLETQYF.

Notes on this clonotype: This could be a read error, since a much larger clone is one nucleotide away. This chain links TRBV7-6 with TRBJ2-7; 8 bases match TRBD2. Germline V gene lookup returns CDR1 SGHVS and CDR2 FNYEAQ. J gave up 7 bases and V 1 base, and 12 bases lay outside the gene matches. The CDR3 spans 16 residues. This chain's CDR3 is CASSLGRGGDHNEQYF. The DNA for the CDR3 is TGTGCCAGCAGCTTAGGACGGGGGGGGGACCACAATGAGCAGTACTTC.

This clonotype has a single count. The chain's CDR3 is CASSYTENTEAFF. The DNA of the CDR3 is TGTGCCAGCAGTTACACGGAGAACACTGAAGCTTTCTTT. The chain combines TRBV6-2 or TRBV6-3 with TRBJ1-1; D not certain. Germline V gene data show CDR1 as MNHEY and CDR2 as SVGEGT. Trimming shortened V by 2 bases and J by 1 base, and 5 bases separated the two germline ends. This CDR3 spans 13 amino acids.

The chain has TRBV7-6 and TRBJ2-1, with 8 bases fitting TRBD1. From germline, CDR1 is SGHVS and CDR2 FNYEAQ. V dropped 5 bases and J dropped 8; count of bases not matched to a gene: 5. CDR3 size: 13 residues. In nucleotides, the CDR3 is TGTGCCAGCAGCGGACAGGGTTGGGATGAGCAGTTCTTC. The encoded protein is CASSGQGWDEQFF. Variable domain in full (rest from reference TRBV7-6 and TRBJ2-1): GAGVSQSPRYKVTKRGQDVALRCDPISGHVSLYWYRQALGQGPEFLTYFNYEAQQDKSGLPNDRFSAERPEGSISTLTIQRTEQRDSAMYRCASSGQGWDEQFFGPGTRLTVL.

This clonotype qualifies as large (0.1 to 1%). The genes are TRBV29-1 and TRBJ2-3, with D tentatively TRBD1 (6 bases). With 5 bases removed from V and 2 bases from J, the gap between germline ends came to 11 bases. The CDR3 has 13 residues. CDR1 and CDR2 from the germline V gene are SQVTM and ANQGSEA. The CDR3 is CSVPRQDTDTQYF. For the CDR3, the DNA is TGCAGCGTTCCGAGACAGGACACAGATACGCAGTATTTT.

This clonotype is classed as medium-sized. The chain is built from TRBV19 and TRBJ2-2; TRBD1 agrees at 9 bases. The CDR3 contains 14 residues. CDR1 is LNHDA and CDR2 is SQIVND in the germline V gene (reference sequence). The junction had 5 bases not matched to a gene; V was cut back by 7 bases and J by 5 bases. Written as DNA, the CDR3 is TGTGCCAGTAACCCCGACAGGGGGACCGGGGAGCTGTTTTTT. Residues: CASNPDRGTGELFF.

Within the sample, this clonotype is medium-sized. CDR3 residues: CASRRQGSGGELFF. DNA for the CDR3: TGTGCCAGCCGAAGACAGGGATCTGGCGGGGAGCTGTTTTTT. The genes are TRBV19 and TRBJ2-2; 7 bases fit TRBD1. The CDR3 loop spans 14 amino acids. Germline V lookup: CDR1 LNHDA, CDR2 SQIVND (reference sequence). J was trimmed by 7 bases and V by 9 bases; bases with no gene match: 11. The full variable domain, with the rest looked up from reference TRBV19 and TRBJ2-2, is DGGITQSPKYLFRKEGQNVTLSCEQNLNHDAMYWYRQDPGQGLRLIYYSQIVNDFQKGDIAEGYSVSREKKESFPLTVTSAQKNPTAFYLCASRRQGSGGELFFGEGSRLTVL.

This clonotype was counted only a few times. The rearrangement links TRBV27 to TRBJ2-1; maybe TRBD1 (6 bases). CDR1 MNHEY and CDR2 SMNVEV come from the germline V gene (reference sequence). The V and J ends lost 5 bases and 3 bases respectively, with 17 bases between them. CDR3 length: 16 residues. DNA of the CDR3: TGTGCCAGCAGTCCTCCCGGGACACAGCTCTACAATGAGCAGTTCTTC. Residues: CASSPPGTQLYNEQFF.

The table lists this clonotype with a few counts. J is TRBJ2-3 and V is TRBV5-6; TRBD1 aligns across 9 bases. The CDR3 contains 16 residues. Trimming removed 0 bases from V and 5 bases from J; junction bases left unmatched: 7. Germline CDR1 reads SGHDT; CDR2 reads YYEEEE. CDR3 sequence (DNA): TGTGCCAGCAGCTTGGGGGGGACAGGGTCAGGAGATACGCAGTATTTT. As protein: CASSLGGTGSGDTQYF.

This clonotype appeared a few times. The chain links TRBV27 to TRBJ1-1; TRBD1 matches at 7 bases. The junction had 4 bases not matched to a gene; V was cut back by 3 bases and J by 3 bases. Germline CDR1 is MNHEY and CDR2 is SMNVEV (reference sequence). The CDR3 runs to 14 residues. CDR3 in amino acids: CASSLGRGDTEAFF. The CDR3 bases are TGTGCCAGCAGTTTGGGCAGGGGGGACACTGAAGCTTTCTTT.